The clone carrying this T cell receptor beta chain appeared a single time. Original processing notes: From reference gene primer amplification, estimates of nucleated cell counts were derived. The data were produced by immunoSEQ multiplex PCR, yet TCRdb's version contains in-frame clones alone and is incomplete. Clonal size and the V and J genes are those of that table, whereas D and trimming came from the DNA. The table lists about 270,000 clones, about 89% of them singletons. The sample originates from a study of blood T cell repertoires in COVID-19. Background on the study: T cells, B-cell-depleted T cells, or PBMCs provided the cDNA or gDNA that served as material.

What was sequenced was peripheral blood. The sequence was obtained from a middle-aged man with active or convalescent COVID-19.

CDR3 coding DNA: TGCGCCAGCAGCCCGGCGAACTTAGGGGGCGGCGGGGAGCTGTTTTTT. It specifies CASSPANLGGGGELFF. The chain couples TRBV4-1 to TRBJ2-2; 7 bases map to TRBD1. The trim removed 4 bases at V and 7 bases at J, leaving 12 bases unmatched. The CDR3 consists of 16 residues. Germline V gene lookup returns CDR1 MGHRA and CDR2 YSYEKL.